Shown below are 32 T cell receptor beta chains from a single sample sequenced in a study of cytotoxic CD8 clonotypes in ibrutinib-treated CLL. This table comes from immunoSEQ multiplex PCR, and its TCRdb copy is limited to in-frame clones, with some not included. Found here are about 50,000 clones, about 72% of them singletons; the top ten hold 35% to 55%. The specimen comprised PBMCs, sampled after 12 months of ibrutinib treatment. Receptor source: a human donor with chronic lymphocytic leukemia.

J is TRBJ2-7 and V is TRBV6-5; TRBD2 aligns across 7 bases. V dropped 9 bases and J dropped 3; count of bases not matched to a gene: 8. Per germline, CDR1 MNHEY and CDR2 SVGAGI. CDR3 size: 13 residues. CDR3 residues: CASSGGSGYEQYF. For the CDR3, the DNA is TGTGCCAGTTCGGGAGGTTCGGGCTACGAGCAGTACTTC.

This sequence joins TRBV30 and TRBJ2-5; possible D gene TRBD2, 6 bases. V was trimmed by 4 bases and J by 3 bases, leaving 15 bases between them. This CDR3 region has 14 residues. Germline V gene data show CDR1 as GTSNPN and CDR2 as SVGIG (reference sequence). CDR3 residues: CAWTPRGLEETQYF. The CDR3 region has the DNA TGTGCCTGGACCCCCCGGGGGTTGGAAGAGACCCAGTACTTC.

The rearrangement links TRBV2 to TRBJ2-5; the D call may be TRBD1 or TRBD2 (6 bases each). This CDR3 has 13 residues. The germline V gene encodes CDR1 SNHLY and CDR2 FYNNEI. V was cut by 2 bases and J by 5 bases, with 9 bases left in between. This chain's CDR3 is CASSEQGRETQYF. The CDR3 bases are TGTGCCAGCAGTGAACAGGGGAGGGAGACCCAGTACTTC.

This sequence joins TRBV4-2 and TRBJ2-7; perhaps TRBD2 as D (6 bases). CDR1 and CDR2 from the germline V gene are LGHNA and YNFKEQ. The CDR3 runs 13 residues. Trimming stripped 5 bases from V and 7 bases from J, with 15 bases between. The CDR3 sequence: CASSLLAREEQYF. The CDR3 DNA is TGTGCCAGCAGCTTACTGGCGCGGGAAGAGCAGTACTTC.

The J gene is TRBJ2-3, the V gene TRBV29-1, with D perhaps being TRBD1 or TRBD2 (5 bases each). The CDR3 sequence is 13 residues long. Trimming took off 1 base at V and 2 bases at J, with 7 bases between the two ends. Germline V gene data show CDR1 as SQVTM and CDR2 as ANQGSEA. The DNA for the CDR3 is TGCAGCGTTGAAGCGGGGACCACAGATACGCAGTATTTT. It specifies CSVEAGTTDTQYF.

The chain links TRBV29-1 to TRBJ2-1; TRBD2 matches 15 bases. The junction had 16 bases not matched to a gene; V was cut back by 7 bases and J by 9 bases. There are 17 residues in the CDR3. Looked up from germline, CDR1 is SQVTM and CDR2 is ANQGSEA. Here the CDR3 reads CSAAAGGLAGGRAEQFF. The DNA for the CDR3 is TGCAGCGCCGCCGCCGGGGGACTAGCGGGAGGTCGCGCTGAGCAGTTCTTC.

The rearrangement links TRBV13 to TRBJ2-1; 10 nucleotides agree with TRBD2. Per the germline V gene, CDR1 is PRHDT and CDR2 is FYEKMQ (reference sequence). V was pared by 1 base and J by 5 bases, with 2 bases of the junction left unmatched. This CDR3 region has 15 residues. In DNA form, the CDR3 reads TGTGCCAGCAGCTTAGAAGCGGGAGGGCACAATGAGCAGTTCTTC. The encoded protein is CASSLEAGGHNEQFF. Based on the CDR3 plus reference TRBV13 and TRBJ2-1, the full variable domain is AAGVIQSPRHLIKEKRETATLKCYPIPRHDTVYWYQQGPGQDPQFLISFYEKMQSDKGSIPDRFSAQQFSDYHSELNMSSLELGDSALYFCASSLEAGGHNEQFFGPGTRLTVL.

This rearrangement joins TRBV13 to TRBJ2-7; D unresolved. Germline V gives CDR1 PRHDT, CDR2 FYEKMQ (reference sequence). V was pared by 2 bases and J by 3 bases, with 20 bases between. CDR3 length: 17 amino acids. This CDR3 is CASSLLQAADTNYEQYF. The DNA for the CDR3 is TGTGCCAGCAGCTTACTCCAGGCAGCTGATACGAACTACGAGCAGTACTTC.

The chain is built from TRBV30 and TRBJ2-7; D is ambiguous. The CDR3 spans 11 residues. Germline-derived CDR1 and CDR2 are GTSNPN and SVGIG (reference sequence). V was cut by 4 bases and J by 5 bases, with 9 bases left in between. Here the CDR3 reads CAWTGLDEQYF. Here the CDR3 DNA reads TGTGCCTGGACGGGTCTAGACGAGCAGTACTTC. The full variable domain, in which reference TRBV30 and TRBJ2-7 provide the parts outside the CDR3, is SQTIHQWPATLVQPVGSPLSLECTVEGTSNPNLYWYRQAAGRGLQLLFYSVGIGQISSEVPQNLSASRPQDRQFILSSKKLLLSDSGFYLCAWTGLDEQYFGPGTRLTVT.

The rearrangement links TRBV28 to TRBJ1-1; the match to TRBD1 covers 11 bases. V shed 5 bases and J 7 bases; nucleotides not matched to a gene: 9. CDR3 length: 15 amino acids. CDR1 and CDR2 from the germline V gene are MDHEN and SYDVKM. CDR3 bases: TGTGCCAGCAGTGTGGGGGGACAGGGGGTTGATGAAGCTTTCTTT. Its protein is CASSVGGQGVDEAFF. The full variable domain, in which reference TRBV28 and TRBJ1-1 provide the parts outside the CDR3, is DVKVTQSSRYLVKRTGEKVFLECVQDMDHENMFWYRQDPGLGLRLIYFSYDVKMKEKGDIPEGYSVSREKKERFSLILESASTNQTSMYLCASSVGGQGVDEAFFGQGTRLTVV.

Concerning this clone itself: Other DNA sequences in the same sample also yield this CDR3. V is TRBV5-1 and J is TRBJ2-5; 7 nucleotides align to TRBD2. Looked up from germline, CDR1 is SGHRS and CDR2 is YFSETQ. J gave up 4 bases and V 2 bases, and 5 bases lay outside the gene matches. The CDR3 runs to 14 residues. CDR3 in DNA: TGCGCCAGCAGCTTAGCGGGAATCCGAGAGACCCAGTACTTC. This codes for CASSLAGIRETQYF.

The V and J genes are TRBV5-4 and TRBJ2-7; the D gene is possibly TRBD2 (5 bases). Germline V gene data show CDR1 as SGHNT and CDR2 as YYREEE (reference sequence). Trimming left V 1 base short and J 5 bases short, with 10 bases between. The CDR3 is 13 residues long. Here the CDR3 DNA reads TGTGCCAGCAGCTTGATGGGAGCAGACGAGCAGTACTTC. It specifies CASSLMGADEQYF.

The chain employs TRBV27 and TRBJ2-7; D may match TRBD1 or TRBD2 (5 bases each). CDR1 and CDR2 from the germline V gene are MNHEY and SMNVEV (reference sequence). V was pared by 3 bases and J by 0 bases, with 12 bases between. The CDR3 spans 15 residues. CDR3 sequence: CASSFSGTVSYEQYF. CDR3 DNA sequence: TGTGCCAGCAGTTTCTCCGGGACGGTCTCCTACGAGCAGTACTTC.

V and J are TRBV18 and TRBJ2-7, with 9 bases that match TRBD2. V trimming: 2 bases; J trimming: 2 bases; junction bases outside the gene matches: 4. CDR1 and CDR2 from the germline V gene are KGHSH and LQKENI. This CDR3 contains 15 residues. The CDR3 here is CASSPGGRATYEQYF. The CDR3 DNA is TGTGCCAGCTCACCAGGCGGGAGGGCAACCTACGAGCAGTACTTC.

The chain links TRBV11-2 to TRBJ2-7; D is ambiguous. Between the trimmed V and J ends, which lost 2 bases and 4 bases, there was a span of 9 bases. Germline CDR1 reads SGHAT; CDR2 reads FQNNGV. The CDR3 loop spans 13 amino acids. The CDR3 loop is CASSLSIQYEQYF. In DNA form, the CDR3 reads TGTGCCAGCAGCTTATCCATCCAGTACGAGCAGTACTTC.

This chain uses TRBV28 with TRBJ2-1; TRBD2 aligns across 13 bases. Germline V gene sequence: CDR1 MDHEN, CDR2 SYDVKM. There are 14 residues in the CDR3. V trimming: 8 bases; J trimming: 9 bases; junction bases outside the gene matches: 7. Here the CDR3 reads CASGTSGISGEQFF. The CDR3 bases are TGTGCCAGCGGGACTAGCGGGATTTCGGGTGAGCAGTTCTTC.

The chain uses TRBV4-3 and TRBJ2-1; either TRBD1 or TRBD2 may fit D (5 bases each). CDR3 length: 18 amino acids. Looked up from germline, CDR1 is LGHNA and CDR2 is YSLEER. The ends were cut back, 0 bases at V and 0 bases at J, with 15 bases in the middle. DNA of the CDR3: TGCGCCAGCAGCCAAGAGTATGATCGGGGCTACTCCTACAATGAGCAGTTCTTC. Its protein is CASSQEYDRGYSYNEQFF.

This clone has a handful of counts. The chain recombines TRBV9 with TRBJ1-3; D gene unclear. This CDR3 region has 15 residues. Germline-derived CDR1 and CDR2 are SGDLS and YYNGEE. V dropped 0 bases and J dropped 1 base, with 8 bases sitting between them. The CDR3 protein is CASSVDSVSGNTIYF. The CDR3 DNA is TGTGCCAGCAGCGTAGATTCCGTTTCTGGAAACACCATATATTTT.

DNA for the CDR3: TGTGCCAGCCGCATCGGGGGGATCTCCTACGAGCAGTACTTC. It encodes CASRIGGISYEQYF. V is TRBV6-6 and J is TRBJ2-7, with 7 bases lining up with TRBD2. Germline CDR1 MNHNY, CDR2 SVGAGI (reference sequence). The CDR3 contains 14 residues. The V gene end was trimmed by 8 bases and the J gene end by 0 bases; junction bases not matched to a gene: 7.

This clone was seen more than once but under ten times. V and J are TRBV18 and TRBJ1-5; D ambiguous. V dropped 3 bases and J dropped 4 bases, with 16 bases sitting between them. Germline values: CDR1 KGHSH, CDR2 LQKENI. This CDR3 has 16 residues. CDR3 sequence (DNA): TGTGCCAGCTCACCGGGTCCGGCAGGTGCGAATCAGCCCCAGCATTTT. Translating it yields CASSPGPAGANQPQHF.

Only a few counts were recorded for this clone. The chain has TRBV20-1 and TRBJ1-1; the match to TRBD1 covers 7 bases. CDR3 size: 11 residues. V dropped 6 bases and J dropped 11; count of bases not matched to a gene: 9. Germline V gene data show CDR1 as DFQATT and CDR2 as SNEGSKA (reference sequence). The DNA for the CDR3 is TGCAGTGCGGGAAAGACAGGGAAGGCTTTCTTT. It codes for CSAGKTGKAFF.

This chain uses TRBV6-1 with TRBJ1-2; D perhaps matches TRBD1 (5 bases). Trimming left V 4 bases short and J 12 bases short, with 18 bases between. From germline, CDR1 is MNHNS and CDR2 SASEGT. The CDR3 consists of 13 residues. The CDR3 DNA is TGTGCCAGCAGTGCCTTCGGTGTCAGGGACCACACCTTC. The encoded protein is CASSAFGVRDHTF.

The genes are TRBV19 and TRBJ2-1; TRBD2 aligns across 10 bases. The CDR3 sequence is 11 residues long. Germline assignment: CDR1 LNHDA and CDR2 SQIVND (reference sequence). CDR3 loop: CASGRTNEQFF. DNA for the CDR3: TGTGCTAGCGGGAGGACTAATGAGCAGTTCTTC.

The chain combines TRBV27 with TRBJ2-1; D uncertain. The CDR3 has 15 amino acids. Germline CDR1 reads MNHEY; CDR2 reads SMNVEV (reference sequence). V shed 3 bases and J shed 0 bases, with 9 bases lying between them. The CDR3 reads CASSFGGSSYNEQFF. Here the CDR3 DNA reads TGTGCCAGCAGTTTTGGCGGTAGCTCCTACAATGAGCAGTTCTTC.

The V gene is TRBV6-6, the J gene TRBJ2-7; 15 positions match TRBD2. The CDR3 has 14 amino acids. Per the germline V gene, CDR1 is MNHNY and CDR2 is SVGAGI (reference sequence). After removal of 2 bases from V and 7 bases from J, the junction contained 0 bases not matched to a gene. In DNA, the CDR3 is TGTGCCAGCAGTTACGGGACTAGCGGGAGGGAGCAGTACTTC. Its translation is CASSYGTSGREQYF.

A single count supports this clone. This chain links TRBV5-1 with TRBJ2-7; D is possibly TRBD1 or TRBD2 (5 bases each). Germline values: CDR1 SGHRS, CDR2 YFSETQ. V was cut by 0 bases and J by 4 bases, with 17 bases left in between. The CDR3 contains 16 residues. CDR3 DNA sequence: TGCGCCAGCAGCTTGGACGGGACCCGCCGTTCTTACGAGCAGTACTTC. Translated: CASSLDGTRRSYEQYF. The full variable domain, with the rest looked up from reference TRBV5-1 and TRBJ2-7, is KAGVTQTPRYLIKTRGQQVTLSCSPISGHRSVSWYQQTPGQGLQFLFEYFSETQRNKGNFPGRFSGRQFSNSRSEMNVSTLELGDSALYLCASSLDGTRRSYEQYFGPGTRLTVT.

The chain is built from TRBV11-1 and TRBJ2-5; D not resolved. V was pared by 1 base and J by 1 base, with 4 bases between. CDR3 size: 13 residues. Germline CDR1 is SGHAT and CDR2 is FQDESV (reference sequence). CDR3 DNA: TGTGCCAGCAGCTTAGGCTTCCAAGAGACCCAGTACTTC. Its protein product is CASSLGFQETQYF.

This chain connects TRBV7-8 to TRBJ1-2, with 8 bases identical to TRBD1. The CDR3 is made up of 13 amino acids. Germline assignment: CDR1 SGHVS and CDR2 FQNEAQ. J gave up 5 bases and V 5 bases, and 4 bases lay outside the gene matches. CDR3 DNA sequence: TGTGCCAGCAGCACCGGACAGGGTTATGGCTACACCTTC. The encoded protein is CASSTGQGYGYTF. The variable domain in full, with the rest retrieved from reference TRBV7-8 and TRBJ1-2, is GAGVSQSPRYKVAKRGQDVALRCDPISGHVSLFWYQQALGQGPEFLTYFQNEAQLDKSGLPSDRFFAERPEGSVSTLKIQRTQQEDSAVYLCASSTGQGYGYTFGSGTRLTVV.

This clone was observed a single time. This sequence joins TRBV6-5 and TRBJ2-7; 8 bases align to TRBD2. The CDR3 covers 13 residues. CDR1 is MNHEY, CDR2 SVGAGI, per germline. V dropped 6 bases and J dropped 6; count of bases not matched to a gene: 7. CDR3 DNA: TGTGCCAGCAGCCCGGGGACTAGGGGCGAGCAGTACTTC. Encoded protein: CASSPGTRGEQYF.

The chain is built from TRBV5-4 and TRBJ2-7, with D perhaps TRBD2 (5 bases). The germline gives CDR1 SGHNT, CDR2 YYREEE (reference sequence). CDR3 length: 14 amino acids. Trimming cost V 1 base and J 2 bases, with 10 bases left between them. The CDR3 DNA is TGTGCCAGCAGCTTGAAGAGCGGACCCTACGAGCAGTACTTC. Its protein is CASSLKSGPYEQYF.

This clone was seen a few times. The rearrangement joins TRBV15 to TRBJ2-3; D is unclear. The germline V gene encodes CDR1 LNHNV and CDR2 YYDKDF (reference sequence). The length of the CDR3 is 15 residues. Trimming stripped 0 bases from V and 0 bases from J, with 7 bases between. The CDR3 DNA reads as TGTGCCACCAGCAGAGATCGAGGTAGCACAGATACGCAGTATTTT. Translated: CATSRDRGSTDTQYF.

This clone was observed a few times. This chain links TRBV4-2 with TRBJ2-7; either TRBD1 or TRBD2 may supply D (6 bases each). V lost 1 base to trimming and J lost 0 bases, with 19 bases between them. Germline V CDR1 and CDR2: LGHNA, YNFKEQ. The length of the CDR3 is 18 residues. CDR3 DNA: TGTGCCAGCAGCCAAGCGGAGACAGGCGGGATTAGCTCCTACGAGCAGTACTTC. It yields the protein CASSQAETGGISSYEQYF.